This TCR beta chain was sequenced for a study of radiation and T cells in renal cell carcinoma. Whole-study results and caveats: Top tumor clonotypes rose in blood 2 weeks post-radiation, then contracted. Baseline intratumoral clonotype presence is unknown without pretreatment biopsies.

A note on this clone: The antigen remains undetermined.

Time point given: blood 2 weeks post-SBRT. Described treatment: 15 Gy SBRT to primary tumor, nephrectomy 4 weeks later. Radiation-treated patients gave blood at baseline, week 2 and week 4. The tumor was a clear cell renal cell carcinoma. Only in-frame clones appear in the TCRdb table, and some are missing; sequencing was by immunoSEQ multiplex PCR. The table has tens of thousands of clones, approximately 80% seen once; the top ten hold 29%. The CDR3 consists of 17 residues. The germline gives CDR1 SGHNT, CDR2 YYREEE (reference sequence). Trimming left V 0 bases short and J 1 base short, with 16 bases between.

The chain joins TRBV5-4 to TRBJ1-1; D is ambiguous. The sequence derives from a woman aged 65 to 85 with renal cell carcinoma. The input for sequencing was blood, taken from a patient whose treatment included radiotherapy and nephrectomy. CDR3 coding DNA: TGTGCCAGCAGCTTGGTCGGGCGGAGGTCTGAGAACACTGAAGCTTTCTTT. Its protein is CASSLVGRRSENTEAFF.